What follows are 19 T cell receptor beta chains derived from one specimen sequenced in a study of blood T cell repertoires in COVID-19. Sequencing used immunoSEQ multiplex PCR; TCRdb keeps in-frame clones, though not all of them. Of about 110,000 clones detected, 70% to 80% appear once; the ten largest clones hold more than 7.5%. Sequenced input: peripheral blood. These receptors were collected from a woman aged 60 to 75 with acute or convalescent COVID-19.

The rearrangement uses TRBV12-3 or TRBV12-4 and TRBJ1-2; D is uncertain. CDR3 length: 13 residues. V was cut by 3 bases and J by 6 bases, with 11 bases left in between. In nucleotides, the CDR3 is TGTGCCAGCAGTTTCGCAGTGAAGAATGGCTACACCTTC. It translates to CASSFAVKNGYTF.

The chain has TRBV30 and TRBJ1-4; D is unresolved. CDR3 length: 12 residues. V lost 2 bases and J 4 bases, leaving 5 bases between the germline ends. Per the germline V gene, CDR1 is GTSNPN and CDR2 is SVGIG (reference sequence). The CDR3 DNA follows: TGTGCCTGGAGTTCCCTTAATGAAAAACTGTTTTTT. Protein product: CAWSSLNEKLFF.

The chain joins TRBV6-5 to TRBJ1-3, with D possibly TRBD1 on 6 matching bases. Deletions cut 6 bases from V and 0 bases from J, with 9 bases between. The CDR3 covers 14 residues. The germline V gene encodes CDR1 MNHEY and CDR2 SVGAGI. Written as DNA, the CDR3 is TGTGCCAGCAGGGTGGACAGCTCTGGAAACACCATATATTTT. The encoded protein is CASRVDSSGNTIYF.

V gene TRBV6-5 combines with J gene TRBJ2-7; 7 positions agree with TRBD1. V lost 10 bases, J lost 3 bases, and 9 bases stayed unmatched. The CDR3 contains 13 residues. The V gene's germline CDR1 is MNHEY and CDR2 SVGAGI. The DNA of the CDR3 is TGTGCCACCCGGGGACAGAGTATCTACGAGCAGTACTTC. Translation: CATRGQSIYEQYF.

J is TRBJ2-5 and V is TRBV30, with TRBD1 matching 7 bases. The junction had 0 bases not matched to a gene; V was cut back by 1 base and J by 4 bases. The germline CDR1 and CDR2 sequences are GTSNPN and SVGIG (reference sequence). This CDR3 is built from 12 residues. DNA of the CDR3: TGTGCCTGGAGTGGGGACAGAGAGACCCAGTACTTC. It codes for CAWSGDRETQYF.

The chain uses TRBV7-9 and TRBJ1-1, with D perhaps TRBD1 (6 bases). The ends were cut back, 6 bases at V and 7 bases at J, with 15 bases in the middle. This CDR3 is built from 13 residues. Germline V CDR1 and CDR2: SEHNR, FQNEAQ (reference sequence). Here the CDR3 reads CASSLQGVGEAFF. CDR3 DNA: TGTGCCAGCAGTTTACAGGGTGTCGGTGAAGCTTTCTTT.

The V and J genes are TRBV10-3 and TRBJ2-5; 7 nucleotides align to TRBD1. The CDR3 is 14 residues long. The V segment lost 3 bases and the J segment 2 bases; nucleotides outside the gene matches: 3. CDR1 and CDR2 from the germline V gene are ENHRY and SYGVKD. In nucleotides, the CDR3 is TGTGCCATCAGTGACCAGACAGGGCAAGAGACCCAGTACTTC. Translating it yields CAISDQTGQETQYF.

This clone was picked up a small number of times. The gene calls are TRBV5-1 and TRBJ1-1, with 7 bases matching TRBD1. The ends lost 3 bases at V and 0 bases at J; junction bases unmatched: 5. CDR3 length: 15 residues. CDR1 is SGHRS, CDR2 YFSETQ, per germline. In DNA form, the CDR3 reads TGCGCCAGCAGCTGGGGGACAGCGATGAACACTGAAGCTTTCTTT. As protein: CASSWGTAMNTEAFF. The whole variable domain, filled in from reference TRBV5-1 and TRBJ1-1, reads KAGVTQTPRYLIKTRGQQVTLSCSPISGHRSVSWYQQTPGQGLQFLFEYFSETQRNKGNFPGRFSGRQFSNSRSEMNVSTLELGDSALYLCASSWGTAMNTEAFFGQGTRLTVV.

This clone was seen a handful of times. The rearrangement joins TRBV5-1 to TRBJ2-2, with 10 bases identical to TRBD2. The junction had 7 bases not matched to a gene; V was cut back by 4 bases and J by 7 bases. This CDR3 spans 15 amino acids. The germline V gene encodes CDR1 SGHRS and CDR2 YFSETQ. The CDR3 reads CASSLSGGPYGELFF. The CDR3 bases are TGCGCCAGCAGCCTTAGCGGGGGGCCGTACGGGGAGCTGTTTTTT.

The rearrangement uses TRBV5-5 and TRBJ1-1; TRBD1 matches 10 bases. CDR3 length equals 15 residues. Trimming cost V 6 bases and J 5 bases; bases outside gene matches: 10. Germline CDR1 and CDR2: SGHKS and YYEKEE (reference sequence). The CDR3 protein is CASKRGTGDYTEAFF. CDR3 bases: TGTGCCAGCAAAAGGGGGACAGGGGATTATACTGAAGCTTTCTTT.

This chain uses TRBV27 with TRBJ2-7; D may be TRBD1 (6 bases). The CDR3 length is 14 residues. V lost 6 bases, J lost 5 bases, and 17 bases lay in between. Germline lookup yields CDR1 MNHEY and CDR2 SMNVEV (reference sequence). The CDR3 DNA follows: TGTGCCAGCAGGAGACAGGCCCGCTTGGACGAGCAGTACTTC. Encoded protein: CASRRQARLDEQYF.

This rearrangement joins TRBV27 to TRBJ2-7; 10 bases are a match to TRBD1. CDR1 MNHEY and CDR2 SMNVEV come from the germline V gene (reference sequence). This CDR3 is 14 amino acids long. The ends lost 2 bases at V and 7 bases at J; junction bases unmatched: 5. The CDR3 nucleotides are TGTGCCAGCAGTTTAATGACAGGGGGCACTGAGCAGTACTTC. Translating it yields CASSLMTGGTEQYF.

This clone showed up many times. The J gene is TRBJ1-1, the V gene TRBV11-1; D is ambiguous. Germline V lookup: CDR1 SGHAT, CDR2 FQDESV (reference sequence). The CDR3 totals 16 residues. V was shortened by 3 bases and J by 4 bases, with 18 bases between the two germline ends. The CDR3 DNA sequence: TGTGCCAGCAGCTTGACCCCTAAAACTATGGGCACTGAAGCTTTCTTT. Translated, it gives CASSLTPKTMGTEAFF.

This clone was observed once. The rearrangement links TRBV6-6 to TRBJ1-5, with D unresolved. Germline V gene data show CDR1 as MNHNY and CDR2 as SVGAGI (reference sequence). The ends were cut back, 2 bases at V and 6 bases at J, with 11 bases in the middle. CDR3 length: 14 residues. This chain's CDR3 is CASSYPSSGQPQHF. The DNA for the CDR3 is TGTGCCAGCAGTTACCCCTCGAGCGGTCAGCCCCAGCATTTT.

In DNA form, the CDR3 reads TGTGCCAGCAGCTTGCAGGGAGGTACTGAAGCTTTCTTT. Translated: CASSLQGGTEAFF. The chain couples TRBV5-5 to TRBJ1-1, with D possibly being TRBD1 (5 bases). This CDR3 has 13 amino acids. Trimming stripped 1 base from V and 5 bases from J, with 9 bases between. Germline assignment: CDR1 SGHKS and CDR2 YYEKEE (reference sequence).

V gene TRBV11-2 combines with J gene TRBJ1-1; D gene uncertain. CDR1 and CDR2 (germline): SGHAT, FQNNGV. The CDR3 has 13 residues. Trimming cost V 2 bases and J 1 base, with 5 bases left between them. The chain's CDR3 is CASSLTRNTEAFF. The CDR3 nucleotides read TGTGCCAGCAGCTTAACGAGGAACACTGAAGCTTTCTTT. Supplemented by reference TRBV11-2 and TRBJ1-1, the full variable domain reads EAGVAQSPRYKIIEKRQSVAFWCNPISGHATLYWYQQILGQGPKLLIQFQNNGVVDDSQLPKDRFSAERLKGVDSTLKIQPAKLEDSAVYLCASSLTRNTEAFFGQGTRLTVV.

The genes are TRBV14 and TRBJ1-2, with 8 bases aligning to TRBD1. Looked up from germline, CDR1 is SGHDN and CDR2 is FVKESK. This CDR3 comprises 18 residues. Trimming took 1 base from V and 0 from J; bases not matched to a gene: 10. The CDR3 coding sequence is TGTGCCAGCAGCCAAGGGACCGGGACAGGACACTCTAACTATGGCTACACCTTC. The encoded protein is CASSQGTGTGHSNYGYTF. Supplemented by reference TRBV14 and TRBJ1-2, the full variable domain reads EAGVTQFPSHSVIEKGQTVTLRCDPISGHDNLYWYRRVMGKEIKFLLHFVKESKQDESGMPNNRFLAERTGGTYSTLKVQPAELEDSGVYFCASSQGTGTGHSNYGYTFGSGTRLTVV.

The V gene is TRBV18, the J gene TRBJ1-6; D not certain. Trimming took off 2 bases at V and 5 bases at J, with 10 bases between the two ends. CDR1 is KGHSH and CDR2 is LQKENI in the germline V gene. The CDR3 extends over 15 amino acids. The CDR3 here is CASSPGQADNSPLHF. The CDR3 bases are TGTGCCAGCTCACCAGGGCAGGCCGATAATTCACCCCTCCACTTT. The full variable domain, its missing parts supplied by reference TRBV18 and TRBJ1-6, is NAGVMQNPRHLVRRRGQEARLRCSPMKGHSHVYWYRQLPEEGLKFMVYLQKENIIDESGMPKERFSAEFPKEGPSILRIQQVVRGDSAAYFCASSPGQADNSPLHFGNGTRLTVT.

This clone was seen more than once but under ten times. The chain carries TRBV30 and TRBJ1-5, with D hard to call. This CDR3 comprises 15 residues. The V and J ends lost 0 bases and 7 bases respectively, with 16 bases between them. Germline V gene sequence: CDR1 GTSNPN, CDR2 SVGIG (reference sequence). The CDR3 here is CAWSVGGVPGQPQHF. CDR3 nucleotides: TGTGCCTGGAGTGTAGGCGGGGTCCCGGGGCAGCCCCAGCATTTT.